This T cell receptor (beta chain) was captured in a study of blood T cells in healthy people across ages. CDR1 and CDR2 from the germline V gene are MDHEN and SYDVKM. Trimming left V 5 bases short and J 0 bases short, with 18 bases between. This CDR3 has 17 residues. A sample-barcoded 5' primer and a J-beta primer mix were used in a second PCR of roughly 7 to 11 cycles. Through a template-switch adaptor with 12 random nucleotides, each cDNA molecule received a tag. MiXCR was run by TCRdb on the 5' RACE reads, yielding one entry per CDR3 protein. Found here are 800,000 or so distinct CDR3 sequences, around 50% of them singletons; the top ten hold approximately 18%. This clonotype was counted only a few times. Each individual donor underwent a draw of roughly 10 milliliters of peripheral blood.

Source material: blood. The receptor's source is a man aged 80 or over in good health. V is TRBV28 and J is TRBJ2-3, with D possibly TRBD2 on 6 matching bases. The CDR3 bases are TGTGCCAGCAGTCCCATTGGCGCGGGATCTAGCACAGATACGCAGTATTTT. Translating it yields CASSPIGAGSSTDTQYF. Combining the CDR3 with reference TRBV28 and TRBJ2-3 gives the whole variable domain DVKVTQSSRYLVKRTGEKVFLECVQDMDHENMFWYRQDPGLGLRLIYFSYDVKMKEKGDIPEGYSVSREKKERFSLILESASTNQTSMYLCASSPIGAGSSTDTQYFGPGTRLTVL.